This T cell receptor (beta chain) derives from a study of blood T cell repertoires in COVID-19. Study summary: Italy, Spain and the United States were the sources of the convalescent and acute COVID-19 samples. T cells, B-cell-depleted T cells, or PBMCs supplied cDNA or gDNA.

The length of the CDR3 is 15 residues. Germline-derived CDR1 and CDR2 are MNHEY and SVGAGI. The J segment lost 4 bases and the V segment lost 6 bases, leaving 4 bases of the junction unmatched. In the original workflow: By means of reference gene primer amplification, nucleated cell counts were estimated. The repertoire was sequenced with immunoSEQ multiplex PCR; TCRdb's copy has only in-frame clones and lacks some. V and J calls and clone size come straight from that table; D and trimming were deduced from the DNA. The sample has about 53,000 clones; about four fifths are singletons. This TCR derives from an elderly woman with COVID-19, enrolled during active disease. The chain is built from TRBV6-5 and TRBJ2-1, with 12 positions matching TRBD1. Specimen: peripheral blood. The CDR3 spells CASSGTGGLYNEQFF. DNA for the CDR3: TGTGCCAGCAGCGGGACAGGGGGCTTATACAATGAGCAGTTCTTC.